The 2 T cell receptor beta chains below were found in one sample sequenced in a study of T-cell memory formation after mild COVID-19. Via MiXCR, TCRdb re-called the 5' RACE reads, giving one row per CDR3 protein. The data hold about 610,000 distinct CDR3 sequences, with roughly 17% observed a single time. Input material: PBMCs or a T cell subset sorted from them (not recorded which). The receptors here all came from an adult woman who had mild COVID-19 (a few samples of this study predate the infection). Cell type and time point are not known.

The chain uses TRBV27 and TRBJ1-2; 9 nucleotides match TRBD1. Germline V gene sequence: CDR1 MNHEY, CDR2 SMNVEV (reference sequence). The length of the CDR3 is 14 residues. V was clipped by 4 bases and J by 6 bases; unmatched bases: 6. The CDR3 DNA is TGTGCCAGCAGTTCGGGACAGGGTCCGAATGGCTACACCTTC. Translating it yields CASSSGQGPNGYTF.

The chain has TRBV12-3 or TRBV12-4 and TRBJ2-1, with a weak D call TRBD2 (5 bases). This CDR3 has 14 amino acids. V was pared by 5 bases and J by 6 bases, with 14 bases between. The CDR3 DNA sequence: TGTGCCAGCAGTGGAGCGGCCCCAGTCAATGAGCAGTTCTTC. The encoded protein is CASSGAAPVNEQFF.